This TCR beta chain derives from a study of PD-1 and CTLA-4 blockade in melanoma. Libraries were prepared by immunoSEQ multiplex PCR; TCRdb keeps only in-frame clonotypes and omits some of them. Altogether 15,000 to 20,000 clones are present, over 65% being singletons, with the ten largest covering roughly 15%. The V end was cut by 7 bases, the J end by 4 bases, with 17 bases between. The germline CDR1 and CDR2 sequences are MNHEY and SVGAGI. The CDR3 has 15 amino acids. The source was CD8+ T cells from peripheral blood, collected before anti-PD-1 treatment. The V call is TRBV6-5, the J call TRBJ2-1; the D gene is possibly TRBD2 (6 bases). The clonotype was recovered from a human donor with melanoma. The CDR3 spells CASTVDGSSYNEQFF. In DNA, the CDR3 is TGTGCCAGCACAGTCGACGGGAGTTCGTACAATGAGCAGTTCTTC.